This T cell receptor (beta chain) is drawn from a study of blood T cell repertoires in COVID-19. While infection was still active, Seattle patients were enrolled and then followed longitudinally. Authors' processing steps: Reference gene primer amplification yielded estimated nucleated cell counts. The data were produced by immunoSEQ multiplex PCR, yet TCRdb's version contains in-frame clones alone and is incomplete. V and J calls and clone size come straight from that table; D and trimming were deduced from the DNA. The sample has 130,000 to 150,000 clones, about 85% seen once. The CDR3 sequence is 17 residues long. The J segment lost 13 bases and the V segment lost 0 bases, leaving 15 bases of the junction unmatched. CDR1 is SGHDT, CDR2 YYEEEE, per germline.

The J gene is TRBJ2-1, the V gene TRBV5-6, with TRBD2 matching over 11 bases. Source material: peripheral blood. This TCR was recovered from a woman in her sixties or seventies with COVID-19, enrolled during active disease. CDR3 region: CASSLALAGGRWVGQFF. The CDR3 DNA reads TGTGCCAGCAGCTTGGCCCTAGCGGGGGGCCGGTGGGTCGGACAGTTCTTC.